The next 18 T cell receptor beta chains were all read from a single sample in a study of T cell repertoires in cytomegalovirus infection. What these receptors recognize is not known. TCRdb ran MiXCR on the reads and lists one entry per CDR3 protein. The sample lists over 250,000 distinct CDR3 sequences; roughly 21% were seen once. Here the sequenced sample was cultured PBMCs, taken from culture after CMV antigen stimulation. The receptors were gathered from a human donor in good health (CMV status not recorded). Some clones in this sample may be carry-over from other donors' samples.

The V and J genes are TRBV15 and TRBJ2-2; D possibly corresponds to TRBD2 (5 bases). V was shortened by 8 bases and J by 3 bases, with 16 bases between the two germline ends. The CDR3 covers 15 residues. The germline V gene has CDR1 LNHNV and CDR2 YYDKDF (reference sequence). The CDR3 reads CATSLRGDYTGELFF. The CDR3 DNA is TGTGCCACCTCGCTCCGGGGAGATTACACCGGGGAGCTGTTTTTT.

This clonotype has only a few counts. The CDR3 sequence is CSARSGGSGSPLHF. CDR3 nucleotides: TGCAGTGCTAGATCGGGAGGGTCAGGATCACCCCTCCACTTT. The rearrangement joins TRBV20-1 to TRBJ1-6; no reliable D call. CDR1 is DFQATT, CDR2 SNEGSKA, per germline (reference sequence). Trimming left V 2 bases short and J 10 bases short, with 15 bases between. The CDR3 is made up of 14 amino acids.

This chain joins TRBV15 and TRBJ2-4; either TRBD1 or TRBD2 may supply D (5 bases each). The CDR3 is made up of 16 amino acids. From germline, CDR1 is LNHNV and CDR2 YYDKDF (reference sequence). Between the trimmed V and J ends, which lost 0 bases and 0 bases, there was a span of 9 bases. Here the CDR3 reads CATSREGELAKNIQYF. CDR3 nucleotide sequence: TGTGCCACCAGCAGAGAGGGGGAGTTAGCCAAAAACATTCAGTACTTC. Full variable domain (rest looked up from reference TRBV15 and TRBJ2-4): DAMVIQNPRYQVTQFGKPVTLSCSQTLNHNVMYWYQQKSSQAPKLLFHYYDKDFNNEADTPDNFQSRRPNTSFCFLDIRSPGLGDTAMYLCATSREGELAKNIQYFGAGTRLSVL.

Many counts were recorded for this clonotype. The chain is built from TRBV7-2 and TRBJ2-1; D gene ambiguous. With 3 bases removed from V and 7 bases from J, the gap between germline ends came to 13 bases. CDR1 SGHTA and CDR2 FQGNSA come from the germline V gene. CDR3 size: 14 residues. CDR3 nucleotides: TGTGCCAGCAGCTTGGGTCCTTACGGGAATGAGCAGTTCTTC. Encoded protein: CASSLGPYGNEQFF.

The V call is TRBV6-5, the J call TRBJ1-1, with D hard to call. Deletions cut 5 bases from V and 1 base from J, with 14 bases between. Germline-derived CDR1 and CDR2 are MNHEY and SVGAGI. This CDR3 comprises 15 residues. CDR3 coding DNA: TGTGCCAGCAGTAAAGATGAGAGGCCGAACACTGAAGCTTTCTTT. Protein product: CASSKDERPNTEAFF.

The CDR3 loop reads CASSPRGGNEQYV. The CDR3 nucleotides are TGTGCCAGCTCACCCAGGGGCGGGAACGAGCAGTACGTC. This sequence joins TRBV18 and TRBJ2-7; perhaps D is TRBD1 or TRBD2 (6 bases each). From germline, CDR1 is KGHSH and CDR2 LQKENI. The CDR3 totals 13 residues. The V end was cut by 3 bases, the J end by 5 bases, with 11 bases between.

The table lists this clonotype with many counts. J is TRBJ2-3 and V is TRBV19; a weak D match, TRBD2 (6 bases). Per the germline V gene, CDR1 is LNHDA and CDR2 is SQIVND (reference sequence). With 1 base removed from V and 3 bases from J, the gap between germline ends came to 11 bases. This CDR3 contains 15 residues. In DNA, the CDR3 is TGTGCCAGTAGTATAGCGGGGGAAAGGACAGATACGCAGTATTTT. It is translated as CASSIAGERTDTQYF.

The chain employs TRBV6-2 or TRBV6-3 and TRBJ2-1, with 10 bases lining up with TRBD2. With V trimmed by 6 bases and J by 7 bases, 9 bases remained unmatched. The CDR3 is made up of 15 amino acids. Germline CDR1 reads MNHEY; CDR2 reads SVGEGT. CDR3 in DNA: TGTGCCAGCAGAAGGACTAGCGGTTACGATAATGAGCAGTTCTTC. Amino acid sequence: CASRRTSGYDNEQFF.

This clonotype was detected only a few times. The CDR3, as DNA: TGTGCCAGCAGCCCGGGAAGGGGGGGCACTGAAGCTTTCTTT. Its protein is CASSPGRGGTEAFF. V gene TRBV12-3 or TRBV12-4 combines with J gene TRBJ1-1; perhaps TRBD1 as D (6 bases). V was pared by 6 bases and J by 4 bases, with 15 bases between. The CDR3 length is 14 residues.

This clonotype was observed at least ten times. This rearrangement joins TRBV7-6 to TRBJ2-1; tentatively, D is TRBD2 (5 bases). CDR3 size: 12 residues. Germline V gene sequence: CDR1 SGHVS, CDR2 FNYEAQ. Trimming took 3 bases from V and 7 from J, leaving 7 bases between them. Here the CDR3 DNA reads TGTGCCAGCAGCTTTAGCGAGAATGAGCAGTTCTTC. This translates into CASSFSENEQFF.

CDR3 in DNA: TGTGCCACCAGCAGAGATAAGCGGGAGGCCGCCTTGGATACGCAGTATTTT. It translates to CATSRDKREAALDTQYF. The chain combines TRBV15 with TRBJ2-3; the match to TRBD2 covers 9 bases. Trimming cost V 0 bases and J 6 bases; bases outside gene matches: 10. CDR1 is LNHNV, CDR2 YYDKDF, per germline (reference sequence). The CDR3 extends over 17 amino acids.

This clonotype showed up just a few times. The gene calls are TRBV20-1 and TRBJ2-3, with a weak D call TRBD2 (6 bases). The germline gives CDR1 DFQATT, CDR2 SNEGSKA (reference sequence). The ends were cut back, 6 bases at V and 6 bases at J, with 16 bases in the middle. The CDR3 consists of 13 residues. CDR3 nucleotide sequence: TGCAGTGCCCCGGGGGTGGGAGCCGATACGCAGTATTTT. Residues: CSAPGVGADTQYF.

This clonotype was seen many times. Here the CDR3 reads CASSPSEGRGAQYF. The CDR3 coding sequence is TGTGCCAGCAGCCCTAGTGAGGGAAGGGGGGCGCAGTATTTT. The chain recombines TRBV7-2 with TRBJ2-3; tentatively, D is TRBD1 or TRBD2 (6 bases each). The V end lost 5 bases, the J end lost 10 bases, and 19 bases lay between the germline ends. CDR1 and CDR2 from the germline V gene are SGHTA and FQGNSA. CDR3 length: 14 residues.

The J gene is TRBJ2-7, the V gene TRBV7-9; D is perhaps TRBD1 or TRBD2 (5 bases each). Germline V gives CDR1 SEHNR, CDR2 FQNEAQ (reference sequence). CDR3 length: 15 amino acids. V dropped 5 bases and J dropped 0 bases, with 14 bases sitting between them. CDR3 loop: CASSGTGTSSYEQYV. As DNA, the CDR3 is TGTGCCAGCAGCGGAACCGGGACGTCCTCCTACGAGCAGTACGTC.

This clonotype was counted at least ten times. V gene TRBV6-2 or TRBV6-3 combines with J gene TRBJ1-1; D is perhaps TRBD1 (6 bases). CDR3 length equals 15 residues. The V and J ends lost 11 bases and 4 bases respectively, with 23 bases between them. Germline assignment: CDR1 MNHEY and CDR2 SVGEGT. Here the CDR3 reads CAVTTGGRVGTEAFF. CDR3 bases: TGTGCCGTAACGACCGGGGGCCGGGTCGGCACTGAAGCTTTCTTT.

The table lists this clonotype with many counts. CDR3 amino acids: CASSSGQGEKLFF. The CDR3 region has the DNA TGTGCCAGCAGCTCAGGGCAGGGGGAAAAACTGTTTTTT. The V and J genes are TRBV7-2 and TRBJ1-4, with D tentatively TRBD1 (6 bases). Germline CDR1 SGHTA, CDR2 FQGNSA. Trimming shortened V by 4 bases and J by 8 bases, and 11 bases separated the two germline ends. CDR3 length equals 13 residues.

This chain connects TRBV7-1 to TRBJ1-5, with TRBD1 matching 8 bases. TRBV7-1 falls under the ORF class, with uncertain function. J was trimmed by 2 bases and V by 5 bases; bases with no gene match: 2. The CDR3 is 14 residues long. This CDR3 reads CASSDRGGNQPQHF. CDR3 bases: TGTGCCAGCAGCGACAGGGGCGGCAATCAGCCCCAGCATTTT.

This clonotype has a handful of counts. The CDR3 loop is CASSQMTGVRSTGELFF. The DNA for the CDR3 is TGTGCCAGCAGCCAGATGACAGGGGTACGAAGCACCGGGGAGCTGTTTTTT. V gene TRBV11-3 combines with J gene TRBJ2-2, with 8 bases fitting TRBD1. CDR3 length equals 17 residues. The V and J ends lost 5 bases and 4 bases, in that order; junction bases with no gene match: 12. Germline CDR1 is SGHNT and CDR2 is YENEEA.